The sequence of this T cell receptor (beta chain) was determined in a study of T-cell reconstitution after alpha-beta-depleted transplantation in children. This sample's TCRbeta library carried unique molecular identifier barcodes. Via MiXCR, TCRdb re-called the PCR reads, giving one row per CDR3 protein. This table has about 610,000 distinct CDR3 sequences, about 10% appearing once. Germline loops: CDR1 MRHNA, CDR2 SNTAGT. CDR3 length: 13 residues. V was pared by 0 bases and J by 6 bases, with 8 bases between. Source: PBMCs from the stem cell graft donor, taken from the stem cell graft. This TCR came from a human donor who donated a stem cell graft to a child with acute myeloid leukemia. The genes are TRBV6-4 and TRBJ1-1, with D uncertain. CDR3 sequence (DNA): TGTGCCAGCAGTGACTCGATTAGGTCTGAAGCTTTCTTT. It translates to CASSDSIRSEAFF.